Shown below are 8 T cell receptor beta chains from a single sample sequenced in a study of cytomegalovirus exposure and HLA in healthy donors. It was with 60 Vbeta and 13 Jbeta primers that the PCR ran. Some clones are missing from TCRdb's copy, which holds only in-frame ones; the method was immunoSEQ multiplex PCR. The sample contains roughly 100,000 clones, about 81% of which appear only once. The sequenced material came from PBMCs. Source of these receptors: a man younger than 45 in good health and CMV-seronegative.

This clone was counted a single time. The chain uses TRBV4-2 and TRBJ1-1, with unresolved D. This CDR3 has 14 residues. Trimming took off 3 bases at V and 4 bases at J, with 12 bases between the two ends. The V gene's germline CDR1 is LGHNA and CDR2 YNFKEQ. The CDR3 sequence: CASSQGTRPTEAFF. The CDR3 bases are TGTGCCAGCAGCCAGGGCACTCGGCCCACTGAAGCTTTCTTT.

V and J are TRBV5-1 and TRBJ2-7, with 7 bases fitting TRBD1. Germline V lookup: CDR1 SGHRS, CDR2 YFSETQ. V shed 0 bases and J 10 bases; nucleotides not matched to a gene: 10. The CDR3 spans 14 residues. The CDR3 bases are TGCGCCAGCAGCTTGGGCTCCGACAGGGCGCGTCAGTACTTC. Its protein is CASSLGSDRARQYF. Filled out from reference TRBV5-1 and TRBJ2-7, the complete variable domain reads KAGVTQTPRYLIKTRGQQVTLSCSPISGHRSVSWYQQTPGQGLQFLFEYFSETQRNKGNFPGRFSGRQFSNSRSEMNVSTLELGDSALYLCASSLGSDRARQYFGPGTRLTVT.

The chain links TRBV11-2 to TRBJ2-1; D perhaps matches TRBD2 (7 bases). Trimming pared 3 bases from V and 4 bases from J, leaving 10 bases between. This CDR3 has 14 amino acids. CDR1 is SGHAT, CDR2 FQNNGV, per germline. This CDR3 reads CASSLGGGYNEQFF. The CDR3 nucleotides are TGTGCCAGCAGCTTGGGAGGGGGATACAATGAGCAGTTCTTC.

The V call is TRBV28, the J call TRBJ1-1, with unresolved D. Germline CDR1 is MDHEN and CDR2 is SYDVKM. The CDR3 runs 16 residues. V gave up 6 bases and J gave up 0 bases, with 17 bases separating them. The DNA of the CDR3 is TGTGCCAGCAGACCGGAAACTACGGCCATGAACACTGAAGCTTTCTTT. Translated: CASRPETTAMNTEAFF.

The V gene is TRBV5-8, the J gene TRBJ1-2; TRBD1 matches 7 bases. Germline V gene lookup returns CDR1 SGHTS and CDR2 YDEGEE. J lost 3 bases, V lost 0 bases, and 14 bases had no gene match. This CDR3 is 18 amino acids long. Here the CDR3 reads CASSLARSRDSAYYGYTF. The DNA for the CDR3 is TGTGCCAGCAGCTTGGCGAGAAGCCGGGACAGCGCCTACTATGGCTACACCTTC.

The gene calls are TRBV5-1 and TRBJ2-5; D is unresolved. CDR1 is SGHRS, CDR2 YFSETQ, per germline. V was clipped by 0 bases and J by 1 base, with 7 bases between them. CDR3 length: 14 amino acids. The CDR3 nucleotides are TGCGCCAGCAGCTTGGCCTCTCCCCAAGAGACCCAGTACTTC. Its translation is CASSLASPQETQYF.

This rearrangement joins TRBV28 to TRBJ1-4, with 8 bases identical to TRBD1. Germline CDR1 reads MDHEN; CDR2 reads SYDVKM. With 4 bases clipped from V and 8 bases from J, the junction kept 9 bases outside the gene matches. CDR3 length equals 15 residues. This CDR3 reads CASSSPGQEGEKLFF. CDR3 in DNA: TGTGCCAGCAGTTCCCCGGGACAGGAAGGAGAAAAACTGTTTTTT.

CDR3 in DNA: TGTGCCAGCAGTTACGACAGGGAGGTAGTTGAGCAGTACTTC. Translating gives CASSYDREVVEQYF. The genes are TRBV6-5 and TRBJ2-7, with a tentative D call TRBD1 (7 bases). This CDR3 region has 14 residues. Germline V gene data show CDR1 as MNHEY and CDR2 as SVGAGI. V dropped 2 bases and J dropped 7 bases, with 15 bases sitting between them.